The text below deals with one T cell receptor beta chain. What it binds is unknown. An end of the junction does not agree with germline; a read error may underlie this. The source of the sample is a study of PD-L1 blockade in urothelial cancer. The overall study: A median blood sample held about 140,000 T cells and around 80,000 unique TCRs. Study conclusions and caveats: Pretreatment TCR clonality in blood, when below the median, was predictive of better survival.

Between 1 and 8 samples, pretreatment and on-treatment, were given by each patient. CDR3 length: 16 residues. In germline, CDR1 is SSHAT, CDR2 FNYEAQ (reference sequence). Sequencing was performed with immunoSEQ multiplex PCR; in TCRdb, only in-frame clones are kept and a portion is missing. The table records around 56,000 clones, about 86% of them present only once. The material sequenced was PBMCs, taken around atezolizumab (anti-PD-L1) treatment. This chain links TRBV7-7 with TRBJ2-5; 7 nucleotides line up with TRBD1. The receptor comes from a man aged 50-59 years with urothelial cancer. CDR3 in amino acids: CASSLRPDRVGETQYF. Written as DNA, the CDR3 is TGTGCTAGCAGCCTTAGGCCAGACAGGGTGGGAGAGACCCAGTACTTC.